This T cell receptor (beta chain) derives from a study of T cell repertoires in cytomegalovirus infection. About the research overall: An indication of both CMV infection and matching HLA type came from public TCR beta signatures. Points from the study as a whole: In two of eight donors, the top clonotype was HLA-C-restricted CMV-specific. Carriers of CMV and the relevant HLA type were discriminated by public TCR beta frequency.

TCRdb redid the calling of the reads with MiXCR, one entry per CDR3 protein. The sample holds more than 150,000 distinct CDR3 sequences, about 20% seen once. This clonotype was observed at least ten times. Its cognate antigen is unknown. The TCR originated in a human donor in good health (CMV status not recorded). Some clones in this sample may be carry-over from other donors' samples. Sequenced sample: PBMCs.

Here the CDR3 DNA reads TGTGCCAGCAGCTCCGACAGGGACTACAATGAGCAGTTCTTC. As protein: CASSSDRDYNEQFF. The chain employs TRBV7-6 and TRBJ2-1; 7 bases are a match to TRBD1. The CDR3 is 14 residues long. The germline CDR1 and CDR2 sequences are SGHVS and FNYEAQ. J was trimmed by 3 bases and V by 4 bases; bases with no gene match: 3.